This note documents a single T cell receptor beta chain sequence. The sample belongs to a study of T cell responses to AZD1222 COVID-19 vaccine. V was cut by 2 bases and J by 0 bases, with 8 bases left in between. Germline CDR1 reads MNHEY; CDR2 reads SVGEGT. This CDR3 contains 15 residues. Profiling relied on immunoSEQ multiplex PCR, and the TCRdb table lists in-frame clones only, not all of them. The table lists approximately 120,000 clones, 80% to 95% of them singletons. The gene calls are TRBV6-2 or TRBV6-3 and TRBJ1-3; D gene uncertain. The starting material was peripheral blood, obtained on day 0 of AZD1222 vaccination. This receptor was taken from an adult in good health. Written as DNA, the CDR3 is TGTGCCAGCAGTTACGGCAGGAGCTCTGGAAACACCATATATTTT. This sequence encodes CASSYGRSSGNTIYF.